This T cell receptor beta chain was retrieved from a study of patients and donors after allogeneic stem cell transplantation. TCRdb itself ran the RT-PCR reads through MiXCR, one entry per CDR3 protein. The sample has tens of thousands of distinct CDR3 sequences; 5% are singletons. This clonotype was counted at least ten times. This CDR3 is built from 11 residues. V dropped 0 bases and J dropped 5 bases, with 1 base sitting between them. Germline CDR1 reads SEHNR; CDR2 reads FQNEAQ (reference sequence). The TCR sequence derives from a human donor who was either an allogeneic HSCT recipient or a stem cell or donor lymphocyte infusion donor (not recorded which). It is not recorded whose cells these are; they may come from a transplant donor. The material sequenced was blood, either unsorted or a sorted T cell fraction (not recorded which). V and J are TRBV7-9 and TRBJ2-5; no clear D gene. CDR3 coding DNA: TGTGCCAGCAGCTTAGCGGAGACCCAGTACTTC. This gives the protein CASSLAETQYF.